These 27 T cell receptor beta chains were sequenced from one sample in a study of blood T cell repertoires in COVID-19. Clones were read by immunoSEQ multiplex PCR, and TCRdb kept only the in-frame ones, dropping some. Of 230,000 or so clones in the sample, 84% were seen once. Sequenced input: PBMCs or T cells enriched from blood (not recorded which). The receptors come from a man between 50 and 59 years old who had recovered from COVID-19.

The chain carries TRBV7-2 and TRBJ2-4; D call uncertain. The CDR3 totals 14 residues. Germline values: CDR1 SGHTA, CDR2 FQGNSA. V was shortened by 6 bases and J by 0 bases, with 9 bases between the two germline ends. The CDR3 here is CASSLERAKNIQYF. The CDR3 nucleotides are TGTGCCAGCAGTCTGGAGCGAGCCAAAAACATTCAGTACTTC.

The chain employs TRBV28 and TRBJ2-1; unclear D gene. Germline V gene sequence: CDR1 MDHEN, CDR2 SYDVKM. V shed 0 bases and J shed 8 bases, with 11 bases lying between them. CDR3 size: 14 residues. The CDR3 sequence: CASSLCPPCYEQFF. For the CDR3, the DNA is TGTGCCAGCAGTTTATGTCCCCCGTGTTATGAGCAGTTCTTC.

The rearrangement links TRBV13 to TRBJ2-3; 13 bases are shared with TRBD2. This CDR3 region has 16 residues. Trimming took 5 bases from V and 4 from J; bases not matched to a gene: 6. Germline values: CDR1 PRHDT, CDR2 FYEKMQ (reference sequence). CDR3 region: CASSTGLAGVPDTQYF. Written as DNA, the CDR3 is TGTGCCAGCAGCACCGGACTAGCGGGAGTGCCAGATACGCAGTATTTT.

J is TRBJ2-5 and V is TRBV3-1 (or the pseudogene TRBV3-2); D is perhaps TRBD2 (7 bases). The CDR3 extends over 16 amino acids. Germline loops: CDR1 LGHDT, CDR2 YNNKEL (reference sequence). V lost 0 bases, J lost 2 bases, and 13 bases lay in between. CDR3 sequence: CASSQDSRGRQETQYF. In DNA, the CDR3 is TGTGCCAGCAGCCAAGATTCGCGGGGGCGGCAAGAGACCCAGTACTTC.

The chain employs TRBV11-3 and TRBJ2-5; 10 bases line up with TRBD1. V gave up 4 bases and J gave up 5 bases; unmatched junction bases: 1. This CDR3 is 13 amino acids long. Germline V CDR1 and CDR2: SGHNT, YENEEA. CDR3 nucleotide sequence: TGTGCCAGCAGCTGGGGACAGGGGGAGACCCAGTACTTC. This encodes CASSWGQGETQYF.

CDR3 sequence (DNA): TGTGCCAGTAGTATTACTAGCGGGAGTTCAGATACGCAGTATTTT. Encoded protein: CASSITSGSSDTQYF. This chain joins TRBV19 and TRBJ2-3; 11 nucleotides agree with TRBD2. The V gene end was trimmed by 3 bases and the J gene end by 4 bases; junction bases not matched to a gene: 3. The germline gives CDR1 LNHDA, CDR2 SQIVND (reference sequence). There are 15 residues in the CDR3.

The chain's CDR3 is CASSGSLLTGGPEAFF. The DNA of the CDR3 is TGTGCCAGCAGCGGTAGTCTCCTTACAGGGGGCCCTGAAGCTTTCTTT. J is TRBJ1-1 and V is TRBV11-3; the match to TRBD1 covers 9 bases. Per germline, CDR1 SGHNT and CDR2 YENEEA. V lost 5 bases and J lost 6; bases outside the gene matches: 13. This CDR3 has 16 amino acids.

The chain joins TRBV7-9 to TRBJ2-7; 9 bases line up with TRBD1. The length of the CDR3 is 17 residues. Germline CDR1 reads SEHNR; CDR2 reads FQNEAQ (reference sequence). The J segment lost 0 bases and the V segment lost 1 base, leaving 7 bases of the junction unmatched. CDR3 in amino acids: CASSLDPGTGPSYEQYF. Written as DNA, the CDR3 is TGTGCCAGCAGCTTAGACCCCGGGACAGGGCCCTCCTACGAGCAGTACTTC.

V gene TRBV10-2 combines with J gene TRBJ2-7, with 7 positions matching TRBD2. Germline V gene data show CDR1 as WSHSY and CDR2 as SAAADI. The CDR3 consists of 14 residues. Germline trimming cut 1 base from V and 7 bases from J; bases unmatched to any gene: 7. The CDR3 is CASSEFGRAGEQYF. The CDR3 nucleotides read TGCGCCAGCAGTGAGTTTGGGAGGGCAGGGGAGCAGTACTTC.

The chain links TRBV11-2 to TRBJ1-3, with D hard to call. V was pared by 1 base and J by 0 bases, with 10 bases between. CDR3 size: 16 residues. The germline V gene encodes CDR1 SGHAT and CDR2 FQNNGV. DNA for the CDR3: TGTGCCAGCAGCTTAGCCGACTACAGCTCTGGAAACACCATATATTTT. This sequence encodes CASSLADYSSGNTIYF.

This clone is a singleton in its sample. The chain couples TRBV18 to TRBJ2-1, with D maybe TRBD1 (6 bases). Looked up from germline, CDR1 is KGHSH and CDR2 is LQKENI. Trimming shortened V by 5 bases and J by 5 bases, and 22 bases separated the two germline ends. The CDR3 extends over 17 amino acids. The CDR3 bases are TGTGCCAGCTCAGCATTGATCCTACAGGGAAGGAACAATGAGCAGTTCTTC. Encoded protein: CASSALILQGRNNEQFF.

This clone was counted a few times. The chain has TRBV27 and TRBJ1-2, with 7 bases lining up with TRBD1. Germline V CDR1 and CDR2: MNHEY, SMNVEV (reference sequence). V was clipped by 6 bases and J by 6 bases; unmatched bases: 16. The CDR3 has 16 amino acids. The CDR3 loop reads CASRVTGPSVSHGYTF. Written as DNA, the CDR3 is TGTGCCAGCAGGGTGACAGGGCCCTCTGTCTCCCATGGCTACACCTTC.

This clone was picked up a small number of times. The chain is built from TRBV5-6 and TRBJ2-5; 7 positions match TRBD2. CDR1 and CDR2 from the germline V gene are SGHDT and YYEEEE. The CDR3 runs 13 residues. With 0 bases clipped from V and 5 bases from J, the junction kept 1 base outside the gene matches. The CDR3 nucleotides read TGTGCCAGCAGCTTGGTCGGGGGGGAGACCCAGTACTTC. This translates into CASSLVGGETQYF.

The rearrangement joins TRBV15 to TRBJ1-6; D is unresolved. Germline CDR1 reads LNHNV; CDR2 reads YYDKDF (reference sequence). Between the trimmed V and J ends, which lost 5 bases and 8 bases, there was a span of 16 bases. This CDR3 has 15 amino acids. The CDR3 loop reads CATSGPTGGYSPLHF. The CDR3 coding sequence is TGTGCCACCAGCGGACCGACGGGCGGGTATTCACCCCTCCACTTT.

This chain connects TRBV16 to TRBJ2-1, with a weak D call TRBD2 (5 bases). CDR1 KGHSY and CDR2 FQNENV come from the germline V gene. The V end was cut by 2 bases, the J end by 12 bases, with 14 bases between. CDR3 length equals 13 residues. CDR3: CASSQPSGIGQFF. CDR3 nucleotide sequence: TGTGCCAGCAGCCAACCCTCGGGGATCGGGCAGTTCTTC.

This clone was seen a handful of times. The rearrangement joins TRBV3-1 (or the pseudogene TRBV3-2) to TRBJ2-7; D is uncertain. V lost 1 base and J lost 3, with 7 bases in between. Germline V gene data show CDR1 as LGHDT and CDR2 as YNNKEL (reference sequence). This CDR3 spans 13 amino acids. The chain's CDR3 is CASSQAPLYEQYF. The CDR3 region has the DNA TGTGCCAGCAGCCAAGCCCCCCTCTACGAGCAGTACTTC.

CDR3 sequence reads: CASSQRDSNTGELFF. The CDR3 DNA reads TGTGCCAGCAGCCAACGGGACAGTAACACCGGGGAGCTGTTTTTT. The chain couples TRBV7-8 to TRBJ2-2; 7 bases fit TRBD1. The CDR3 length is 15 residues. V shed 5 bases, J shed 2 bases, and the junction held 5 bases outside the gene matches. Germline values: CDR1 SGHVS, CDR2 FQNEAQ.

As for this clone: Other DNA sequences in the sample encode the same CDR3. V gene TRBV28 combines with J gene TRBJ2-1, with 9 bases that match TRBD2. CDR1 and CDR2 (germline): MDHEN, SYDVKM. The CDR3 is 15 amino acids. V lost 6 bases and J lost 0; bases outside the gene matches: 3. CDR3 sequence: CASSLAGSSYNEQFF. DNA of the CDR3: TGTGCCAGCAGCCTAGCGGGAAGCTCCTACAATGAGCAGTTCTTC.

J is TRBJ2-2 and V is TRBV5-4, with D perhaps matching TRBD1 (5 bases). Trimming shortened V by 0 bases and J by 4 bases, and 19 bases separated the two germline ends. The germline CDR1 and CDR2 sequences are SGHNT and YYREEE (reference sequence). The CDR3 has 18 amino acids. CDR3 nucleotides: TGTGCCAGCAGCTTGGGGGCAGGGTGGGGAATTGGCACCGGGGAGCTGTTTTTT. This codes for CASSLGAGWGIGTGELFF.

The CDR3 region has the DNA TGTGCCAGCAGTTACGTAGGACAGGGAACTGAAGCTTTCTTT. Amino acids: CASSYVGQGTEAFF. The V and J genes are TRBV6-5 and TRBJ1-1, with 8 bases identical to TRBD1. CDR1 is MNHEY and CDR2 is SVGAGI in the germline V gene. CDR3 size: 14 residues. V lost 2 bases and J lost 5; bases outside the gene matches: 4.

This clone has a single count. The V call is TRBV6-1, the J call TRBJ1-2, with a weak D call TRBD1 (5 bases). CDR1 and CDR2 (germline): MNHNS, SASEGT. V dropped 2 bases and J dropped 4 bases, with 17 bases sitting between them. The CDR3 is 16 residues long. CDR3 sequence: CASSENGARTSYGYTF. The CDR3 nucleotides read TGTGCCAGCAGTGAAAATGGGGCCCGGACCAGCTATGGCTACACCTTC.

This clone was observed once. The chain links TRBV19 to TRBJ2-7; TRBD2 agrees at 10 bases. The CDR3 covers 16 residues. Unmatched junction bases numbered 5, after V lost 3 bases and J lost 0 bases. Looked up from germline, CDR1 is LNHDA and CDR2 is SQIVND (reference sequence). For the CDR3, the DNA is TGTGCCAGTAGTATGCGGTCTAGCGGGAGCTCCTACGAGCAGTACTTC. Amino acids: CASSMRSSGSSYEQYF.

The rearrangement joins TRBV9 to TRBJ2-3; D might be TRBD2 (5 bases). This CDR3 spans 14 amino acids. V shed 4 bases and J shed 4 bases, with 13 bases lying between them. The germline gives CDR1 SGDLS, CDR2 YYNGEE. The CDR3 protein is CASSPRTYPDTQYF. The CDR3 DNA sequence: TGTGCCAGCAGCCCTCGGACTTACCCAGATACGCAGTATTTT.

V gene TRBV4-1 combines with J gene TRBJ1-2, with 9 nucleotides matching TRBD1. The ends lost 2 bases at V and 2 bases at J; junction bases unmatched: 6. The CDR3 is 16 residues long. Germline assignment: CDR1 MGHRA and CDR2 YSYEKL. The CDR3 sequence is CASSQPGQGRNYGYTF. Written as DNA, the CDR3 is TGCGCCAGCAGCCAACCTGGACAGGGGAGAAACTATGGCTACACCTTC.

The chain links TRBV19 to TRBJ2-2; D is possibly TRBD2 (6 bases). The germline V gene encodes CDR1 LNHDA and CDR2 SQIVND (reference sequence). Trimming left V 7 bases short and J 4 bases short, with 19 bases between. The CDR3 is 16 amino acids. The CDR3 DNA sequence: TGTGCCAGTAAACCCGTCCGGGGGTTCGGCACCGGGGAGCTGTTTTTT. The encoded protein is CASKPVRGFGTGELFF.

The DNA for the CDR3 is TGTGCCAGCAGCGGGGGGGACAGTGCTGAAGCTTTCTTT. It yields the protein CASSGGDSAEAFF. V and J are TRBV9 and TRBJ1-1, with 7 nucleotides matching TRBD1. This CDR3 region has 13 residues. J was trimmed by 6 bases and V by 3 bases; bases with no gene match: 5. Per the germline V gene, CDR1 is SGDLS and CDR2 is YYNGEE.

The chain couples TRBV11-3 to TRBJ1-6; D gene unclear. V was pared by 5 bases and J by 7 bases, with 9 bases between. The CDR3 extends over 13 amino acids. Germline loops: CDR1 SGHNT, CDR2 YENEEA. The CDR3 region is CASSPSLNSPLHF. In DNA, the CDR3 is TGTGCCAGCAGCCCGAGCCTAAATTCACCCCTCCACTTT.